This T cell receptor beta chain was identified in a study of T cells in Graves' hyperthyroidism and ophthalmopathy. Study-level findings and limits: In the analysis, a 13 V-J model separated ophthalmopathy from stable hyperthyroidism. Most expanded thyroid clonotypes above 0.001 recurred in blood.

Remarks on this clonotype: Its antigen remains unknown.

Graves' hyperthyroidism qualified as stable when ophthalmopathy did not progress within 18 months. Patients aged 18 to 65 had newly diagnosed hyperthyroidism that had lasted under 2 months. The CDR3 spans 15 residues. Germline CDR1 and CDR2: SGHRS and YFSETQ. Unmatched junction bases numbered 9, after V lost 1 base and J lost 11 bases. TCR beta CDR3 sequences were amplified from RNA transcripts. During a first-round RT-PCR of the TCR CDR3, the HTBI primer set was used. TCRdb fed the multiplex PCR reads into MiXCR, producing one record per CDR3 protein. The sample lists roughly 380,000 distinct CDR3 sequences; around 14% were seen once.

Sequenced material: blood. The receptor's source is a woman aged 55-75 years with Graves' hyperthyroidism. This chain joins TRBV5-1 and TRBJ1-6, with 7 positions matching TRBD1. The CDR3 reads CASSLRGQNLPPLHF. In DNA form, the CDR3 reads TGCGCCAGCAGCTTGAGGGGACAGAATTTGCCACCCCTCCACTTT.